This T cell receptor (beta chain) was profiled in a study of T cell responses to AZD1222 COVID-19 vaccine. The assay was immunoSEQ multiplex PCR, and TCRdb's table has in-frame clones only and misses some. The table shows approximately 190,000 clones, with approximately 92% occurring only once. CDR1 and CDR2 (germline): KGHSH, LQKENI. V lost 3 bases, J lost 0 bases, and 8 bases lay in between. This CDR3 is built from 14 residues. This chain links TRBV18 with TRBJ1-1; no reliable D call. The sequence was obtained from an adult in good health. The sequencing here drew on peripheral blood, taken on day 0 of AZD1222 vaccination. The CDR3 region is CASSPYNMNTEAFF. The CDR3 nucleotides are TGTGCCAGCTCACCGTATAACATGAACACTGAAGCTTTCTTT.